This T cell receptor (beta chain) was captured in a study of T-cell reconstitution after alpha-beta-depleted transplantation in children. The CDR3 spans 15 residues. Germline CDR1 MNHNS, CDR2 SASEGT. V shed 7 bases and J 0 bases; nucleotides not matched to a gene: 4. Unique molecular identifiers featured in how the TCRbeta library was prepared. TCRdb re-analysed the PCR reads in MiXCR, keeping a single row per CDR3 protein. In the table there are 100,000 or so distinct CDR3 sequences, about 16% of which are singletons. V is TRBV6-1 and J is TRBJ2-3; 10 nucleotides line up with TRBD1. The TCR sequence derives from a male patient between 2 and 10 years old who had a stem cell transplant for acute lymphoblastic leukemia, so the T cells may come from the graft donor. The sequencing here drew on PBMCs, mostly from graft donor cells, taken 180 days after TCRalphabeta/CD19-depleted stem cell transplant. CDR3 coding DNA: TGTGCCAGCAAAGAGGACAGGGGGAGCACAGATACGCAGTATTTT. As protein: CASKEDRGSTDTQYF.